This entry concerns a single TCR beta chain. The sample comes from a study of CD8 T cells in ankylosing spondylitis. Trimming took 3 bases from V and 7 from J, leaving 17 bases between them. The CDR3 contains 16 residues. Germline V lookup: CDR1 KGHDR, CDR2 SFDVKD. Construction of TCR beta libraries was performed using quantitative 5'-RACE with molecular barcodes. Each CDR3 protein gets one entry after TCRdb re-called the 5' RACE reads with MiXCR. This sample has roughly 150,000 distinct CDR3 sequences; under 35% occur once, and the top ten carry 4.5% to 6%. The rearrangement links TRBV24-1 to TRBJ2-2, with D perhaps matching TRBD2 (7 bases). The receptor was isolated from a male donor with ankylosing spondylitis. The sample was synovial fluid, either unsorted or a sorted T cell fraction (not recorded which). In DNA, the CDR3 is TGTGCCACCAGTGATCGATTGGGGGGGCGAGTCGGGGAGCTGTTTTTT. This translates into CATSDRLGGRVGELFF.